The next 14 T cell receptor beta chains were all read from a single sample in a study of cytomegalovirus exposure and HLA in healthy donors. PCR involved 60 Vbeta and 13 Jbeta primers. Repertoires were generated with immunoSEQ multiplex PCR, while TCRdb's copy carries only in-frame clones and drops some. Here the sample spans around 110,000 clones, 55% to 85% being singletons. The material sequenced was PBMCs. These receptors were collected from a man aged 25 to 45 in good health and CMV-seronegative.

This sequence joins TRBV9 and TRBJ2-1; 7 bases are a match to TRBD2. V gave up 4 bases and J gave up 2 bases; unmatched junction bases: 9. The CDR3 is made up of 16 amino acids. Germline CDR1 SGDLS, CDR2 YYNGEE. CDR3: CASSTQTSVAYNEQFF. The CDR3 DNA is TGTGCCAGCAGCACACAAACTAGCGTCGCCTACAATGAGCAGTTCTTC.

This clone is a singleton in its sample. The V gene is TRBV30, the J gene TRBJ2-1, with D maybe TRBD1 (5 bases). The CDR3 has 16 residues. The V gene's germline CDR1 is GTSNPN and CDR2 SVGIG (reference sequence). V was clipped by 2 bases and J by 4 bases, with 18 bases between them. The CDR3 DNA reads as TGTGCCTGGAGTACCCCCTTGTCAGGGAAATACAATGAGCAGTTCTTC. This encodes CAWSTPLSGKYNEQFF.

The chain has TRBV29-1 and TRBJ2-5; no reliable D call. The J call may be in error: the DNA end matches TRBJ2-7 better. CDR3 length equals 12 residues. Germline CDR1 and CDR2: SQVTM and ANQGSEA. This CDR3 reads CSVEKDTYEQYF. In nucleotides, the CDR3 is TGCAGCGTTGAGAAAGATACCTACGAGCAGTACTTC.

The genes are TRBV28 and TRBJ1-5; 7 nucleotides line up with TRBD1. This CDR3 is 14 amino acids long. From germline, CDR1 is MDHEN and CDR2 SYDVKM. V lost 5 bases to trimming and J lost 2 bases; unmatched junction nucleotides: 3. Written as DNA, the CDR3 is TGTGCCAGCAGTCCAGGGGGTCGCAATCAGCCCCAGCATTTT. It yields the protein CASSPGGRNQPQHF.

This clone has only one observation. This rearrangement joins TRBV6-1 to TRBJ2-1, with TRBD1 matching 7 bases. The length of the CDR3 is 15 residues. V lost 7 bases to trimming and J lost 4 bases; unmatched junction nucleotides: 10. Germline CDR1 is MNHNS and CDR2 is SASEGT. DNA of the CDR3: TGTGCCAGCACCGGACAGGTGGCGATATACAATGAGCAGTTCTTC. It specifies CASTGQVAIYNEQFF.

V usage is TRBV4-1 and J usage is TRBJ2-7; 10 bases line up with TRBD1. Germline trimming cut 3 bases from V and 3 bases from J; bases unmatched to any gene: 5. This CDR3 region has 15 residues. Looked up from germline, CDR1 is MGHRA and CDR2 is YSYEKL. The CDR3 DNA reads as TGCGCCAGCAGCCACGGGACAGGGGATATCTACGAGCAGTACTTC. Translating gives CASSHGTGDIYEQYF.

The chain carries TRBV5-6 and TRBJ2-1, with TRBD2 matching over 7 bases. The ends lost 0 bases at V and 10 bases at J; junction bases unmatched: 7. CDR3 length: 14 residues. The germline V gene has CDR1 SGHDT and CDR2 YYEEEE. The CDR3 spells CASSLDLGGDEQFF. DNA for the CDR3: TGTGCCAGCAGCTTGGACCTGGGAGGGGACGAGCAGTTCTTC.

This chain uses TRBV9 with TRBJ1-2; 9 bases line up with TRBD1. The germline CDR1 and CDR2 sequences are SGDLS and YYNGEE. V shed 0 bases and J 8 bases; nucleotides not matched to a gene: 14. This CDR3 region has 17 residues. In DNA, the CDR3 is TGTGCCAGCAGCGTAGACCCCCGGACAGGGGAGCTTGTAGGCTACACCTTC. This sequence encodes CASSVDPRTGELVGYTF.

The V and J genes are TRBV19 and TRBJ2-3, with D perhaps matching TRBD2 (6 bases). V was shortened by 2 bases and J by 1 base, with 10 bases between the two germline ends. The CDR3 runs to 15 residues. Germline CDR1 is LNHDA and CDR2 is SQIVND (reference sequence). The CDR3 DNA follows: TGTGCCAGTAGTATACGGCGGGGCGGCACAGATACGCAGTATTTT. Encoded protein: CASSIRRGGTDTQYF.

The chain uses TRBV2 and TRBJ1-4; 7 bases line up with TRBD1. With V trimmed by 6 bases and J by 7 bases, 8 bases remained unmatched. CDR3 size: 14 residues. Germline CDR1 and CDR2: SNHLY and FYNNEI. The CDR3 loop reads CASREQGQGEKLFF. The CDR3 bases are TGTGCCAGCAGGGAACAGGGGCAAGGTGAAAAACTGTTTTTT.

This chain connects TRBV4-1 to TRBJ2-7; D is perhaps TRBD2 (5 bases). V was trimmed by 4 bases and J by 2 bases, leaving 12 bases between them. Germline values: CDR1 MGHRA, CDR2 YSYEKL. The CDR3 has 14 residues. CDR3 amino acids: CASSRGPGTYEQYF. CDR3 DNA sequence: TGCGCCAGCAGCCGAGGACCCGGGACCTACGAGCAGTACTTC.

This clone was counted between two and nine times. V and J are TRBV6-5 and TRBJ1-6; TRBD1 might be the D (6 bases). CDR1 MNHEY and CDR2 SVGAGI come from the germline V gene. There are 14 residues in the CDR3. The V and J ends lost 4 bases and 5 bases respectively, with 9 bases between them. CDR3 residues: CASSLGQNNSPLHF. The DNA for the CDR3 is TGTGCCAGCAGTTTAGGACAGAATAATTCACCCCTCCACTTT.

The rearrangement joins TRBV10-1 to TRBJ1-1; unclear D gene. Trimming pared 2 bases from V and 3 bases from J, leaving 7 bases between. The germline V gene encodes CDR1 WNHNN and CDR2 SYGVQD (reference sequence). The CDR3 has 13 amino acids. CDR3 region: CASSEEADTEAFF. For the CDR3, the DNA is TGCGCCAGCAGTGAGGAGGCAGACACTGAAGCTTTCTTT.

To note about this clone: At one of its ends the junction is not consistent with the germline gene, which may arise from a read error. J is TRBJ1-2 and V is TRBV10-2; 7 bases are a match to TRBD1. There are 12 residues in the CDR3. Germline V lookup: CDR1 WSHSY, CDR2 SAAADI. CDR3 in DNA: TGCGCCAGCAGTGAGACAGGGGTCGGCTACCCCTTC. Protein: CASSETGVGYPF.